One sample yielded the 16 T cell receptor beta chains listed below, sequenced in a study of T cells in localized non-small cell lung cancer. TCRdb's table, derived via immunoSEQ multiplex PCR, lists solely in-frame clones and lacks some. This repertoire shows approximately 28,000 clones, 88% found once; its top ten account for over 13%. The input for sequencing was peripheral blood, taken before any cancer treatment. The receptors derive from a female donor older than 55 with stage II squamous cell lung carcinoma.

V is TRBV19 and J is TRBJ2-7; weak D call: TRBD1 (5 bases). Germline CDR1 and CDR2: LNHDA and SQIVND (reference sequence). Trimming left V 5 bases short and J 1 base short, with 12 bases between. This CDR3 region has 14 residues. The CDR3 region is CASSQGVDSYEQYF. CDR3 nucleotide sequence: TGTGCCAGTAGTCAAGGGGTGGATTCCTACGAGCAGTACTTC.

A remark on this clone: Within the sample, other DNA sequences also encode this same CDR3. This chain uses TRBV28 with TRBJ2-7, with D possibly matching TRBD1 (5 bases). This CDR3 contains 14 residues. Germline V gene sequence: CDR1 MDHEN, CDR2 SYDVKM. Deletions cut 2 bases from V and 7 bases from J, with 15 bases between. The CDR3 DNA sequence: TGTGCCAGCAGTTTACAGGGCCCCCCCTGGGAGCAGTACTTC. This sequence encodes CASSLQGPPWEQYF.

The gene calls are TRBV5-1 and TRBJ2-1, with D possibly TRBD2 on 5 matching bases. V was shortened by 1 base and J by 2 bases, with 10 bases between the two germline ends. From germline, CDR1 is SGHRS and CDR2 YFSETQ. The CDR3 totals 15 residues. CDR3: CASSLQADTYNEQFF. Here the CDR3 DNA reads TGCGCCAGCAGCTTGCAAGCGGATACCTACAATGAGCAGTTCTTC. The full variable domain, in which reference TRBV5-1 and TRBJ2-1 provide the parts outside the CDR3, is KAGVTQTPRYLIKTRGQQVTLSCSPISGHRSVSWYQQTPGQGLQFLFEYFSETQRNKGNFPGRFSGRQFSNSRSEMNVSTLELGDSALYLCASSLQADTYNEQFFGPGTRLTVL.

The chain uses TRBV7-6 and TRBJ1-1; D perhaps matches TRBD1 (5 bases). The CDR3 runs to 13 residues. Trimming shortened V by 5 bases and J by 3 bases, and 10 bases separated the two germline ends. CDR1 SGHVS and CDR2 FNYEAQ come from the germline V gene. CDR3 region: CASSRGGDTEAFF. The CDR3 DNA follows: TGTGCCAGCAGCCGGGGGGGGGACACTGAAGCTTTCTTT.

CDR3 DNA: TGTGCCAGCAGCTTAGGGGCAGGGAAGGGGTTCACTGAAGCTTTCTTT. Encoded protein: CASSLGAGKGFTEAFF. The chain has TRBV7-8 and TRBJ1-1, with a weak D call TRBD1 (5 bases). Trimming shortened V by 1 base and J by 4 bases, and 16 bases separated the two germline ends. Looked up from germline, CDR1 is SGHVS and CDR2 is FQNEAQ. CDR3 length: 16 amino acids.

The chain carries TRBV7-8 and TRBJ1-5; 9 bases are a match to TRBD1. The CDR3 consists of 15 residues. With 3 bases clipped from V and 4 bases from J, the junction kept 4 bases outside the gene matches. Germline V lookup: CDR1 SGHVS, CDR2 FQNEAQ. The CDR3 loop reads CASSFSDRGNQPQHF. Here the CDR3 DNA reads TGTGCCAGCAGCTTTTCGGACAGGGGTAATCAGCCCCAGCATTTT.

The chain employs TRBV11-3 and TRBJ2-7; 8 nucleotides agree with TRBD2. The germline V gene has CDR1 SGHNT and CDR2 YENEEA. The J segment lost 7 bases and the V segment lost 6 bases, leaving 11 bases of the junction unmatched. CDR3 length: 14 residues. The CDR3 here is CASSSNRGGHEQYF. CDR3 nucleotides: TGTGCCAGCAGTTCTAATCGCGGGGGGCATGAGCAGTACTTC.

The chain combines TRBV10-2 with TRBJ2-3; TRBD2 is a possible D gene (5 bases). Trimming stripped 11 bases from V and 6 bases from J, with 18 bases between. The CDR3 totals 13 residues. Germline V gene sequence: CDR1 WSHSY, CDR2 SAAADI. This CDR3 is CASSRGSPDTQYF. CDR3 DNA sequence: TGCGCCTCTTCTCGCGGGTCCCCGGATACGCAGTATTTT.

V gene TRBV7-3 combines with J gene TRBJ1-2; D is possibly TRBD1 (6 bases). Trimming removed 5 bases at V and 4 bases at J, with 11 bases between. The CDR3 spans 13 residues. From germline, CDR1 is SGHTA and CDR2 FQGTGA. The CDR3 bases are TGTGCCAGCAGCCGGGACAATGGCTATGGCTACACCTTC. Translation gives CASSRDNGYGYTF.

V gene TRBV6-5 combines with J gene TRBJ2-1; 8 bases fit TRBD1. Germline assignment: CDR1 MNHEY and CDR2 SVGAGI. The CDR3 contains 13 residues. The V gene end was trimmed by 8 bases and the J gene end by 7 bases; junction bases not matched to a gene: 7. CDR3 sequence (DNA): TGTGCCAGCCGACAGGGGACCATGAATGAGCAGTTCTTC. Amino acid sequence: CASRQGTMNEQFF.

CDR3 DNA sequence: TGTGCCTGGAGTGATAGCAATCAGCCCCAGCATTTT. Protein product: CAWSDSNQPQHF. The chain couples TRBV30 to TRBJ1-5; D is undetermined. In germline, CDR1 is GTSNPN, CDR2 SVGIG (reference sequence). V gave up 1 base and J gave up 0 bases, with 1 base separating them. CDR3 length: 12 amino acids.

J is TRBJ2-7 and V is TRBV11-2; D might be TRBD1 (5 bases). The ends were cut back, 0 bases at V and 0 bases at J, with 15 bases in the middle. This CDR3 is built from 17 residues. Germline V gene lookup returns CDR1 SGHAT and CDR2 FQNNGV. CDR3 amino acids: CASSLDSRNRRSYEQYF. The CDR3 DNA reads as TGTGCCAGCAGCTTAGATTCCCGGAACAGGCGCTCCTACGAGCAGTACTTC.

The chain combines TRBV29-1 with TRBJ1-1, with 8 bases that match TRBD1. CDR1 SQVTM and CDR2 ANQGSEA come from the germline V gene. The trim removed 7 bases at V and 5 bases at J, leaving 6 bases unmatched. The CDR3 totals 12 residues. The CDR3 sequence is CSAEQGVTEAFF. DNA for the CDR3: TGCAGCGCCGAACAGGGGGTGACTGAAGCTTTCTTT.

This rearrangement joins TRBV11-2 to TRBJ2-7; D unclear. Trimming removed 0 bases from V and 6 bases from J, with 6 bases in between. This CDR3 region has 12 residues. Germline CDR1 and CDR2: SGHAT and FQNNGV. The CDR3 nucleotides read TGTGCCAGCAGCTTAGAAATCAGCGAGCAGTACTTC. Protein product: CASSLEISEQYF.

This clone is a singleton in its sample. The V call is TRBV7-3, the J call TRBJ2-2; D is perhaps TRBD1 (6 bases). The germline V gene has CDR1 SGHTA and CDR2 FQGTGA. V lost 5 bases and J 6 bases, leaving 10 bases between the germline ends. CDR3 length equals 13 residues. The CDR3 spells CASSPPGAGELFF. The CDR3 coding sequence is TGTGCCAGCAGCCCCCCAGGGGCCGGGGAGCTGTTTTTT. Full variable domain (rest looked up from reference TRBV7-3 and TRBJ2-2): GAGVSQTPSNKVTEKGKYVELRCDPISGHTALYWYRQSLGQGPEFLIYFQGTGAADDSGLPNDRFFAVRPEGSVSTLKIQRTERGDSAVYLCASSPPGAGELFFGEGSRLTVL.

CDR3 bases: TGCGCCAGCAGCGTTGGGACTGTTGGGACTAATGAAAAACTGTTTTTT. This sequence encodes CASSVGTVGTNEKLFF. This rearrangement joins TRBV5-1 to TRBJ1-4, with D perhaps matching TRBD1 (5 bases). Trimming stripped 4 bases from V and 2 bases from J, with 15 bases between. This CDR3 spans 16 amino acids. The germline gives CDR1 SGHRS, CDR2 YFSETQ.